This T cell receptor (beta chain) was captured in a study of T-cell reconstitution after alpha-beta-depleted transplantation in children. Study observations and caveats: Newly generated T cells supplied most T-cell counts and diversity one year post-transplant. Several hundred expanded graft clones reportedly gave rise to the alpha-beta T cells present about two months after transplant.

For TCRbeta, the library was prepared with unique molecular identifiers. TCRdb independently ran MiXCR on the PCR reads; one entry per CDR3 protein. This table holds hundreds of thousands of distinct CDR3 sequences, approximately 13% found once. From germline, CDR1 is LNHDA and CDR2 SQIVND (reference sequence). This CDR3 region has 14 residues. Trimming removed 8 bases from V and 2 bases from J, with 15 bases in between. This clonotype has a handful of counts. Its antigen remains unidentified. This clonotype was sampled from a male patient between 5 and 17 years old who had a stem cell transplant for acute myeloid leukemia, so the T cells may come from the graft donor. The V gene is TRBV19, the J gene TRBJ1-2; TRBD1 is a possible D gene (5 bases). The specimen comprised PBMCs, mostly from graft donor cells, sampled 360 days after TCRalphabeta/CD19-depleted stem cell transplant. DNA for the CDR3: TGTGCCAGTTCGCAGGAGGGGAGGAACTATGGCTACACCTTC. It yields the protein CASSQEGRNYGYTF.